These 2 T cell receptor beta chains were all obtained from the same sample, sequenced in a study of T cells in narcolepsy. Profiled with immunoSEQ multiplex PCR; TCRdb holds only in-frame clones, not every one. The repertoire holds about 27,000 clones, with around 82% as singletons. Input material: CD45RA- memory CD4+ T cells from PBMCs. The source of these receptors is a human donor with narcolepsy.

The CDR3 sequence: CAWRLGTGGYNYGYTF. The CDR3 region has the DNA TGTGCCTGGAGACTCGGAACAGGGGGGTACAACTATGGCTACACCTTC. V is TRBV30 and J is TRBJ1-2; 8 nucleotides align to TRBD1. The CDR3 contains 16 residues. Germline trimming cut 3 bases from V and 2 bases from J; bases unmatched to any gene: 11. Germline CDR1 GTSNPN, CDR2 SVGIG (reference sequence).

The chain has TRBV27 and TRBJ1-4, with D possibly TRBD1 on 5 matching bases. Germline CDR1 and CDR2: MNHEY and SMNVEV (reference sequence). The CDR3 runs to 16 residues. The V gene lost 5 bases and the J gene lost 8 bases, with 21 bases spanning the gap. CDR3 sequence (DNA): TGTGCCAGCAGTGAGTTCGAGGCAGGGAGAATCGAAAAACTGTTTTTT. This codes for CASSEFEAGRIEKLFF.